This paragraph covers one T cell receptor beta chain sequence. Its antigen is unidentified. Since a much larger clone is just one base distant, this may be a read error. The source of the sample is a study of blood T cells in healthy people across ages. Whole-study findings and limits: Unsorted PBMCs ruled out conclusive naive versus antigen-experienced comparison.

Primed by a sample-barcoded 5' primer and a J-beta primer mix, a second PCR proceeded for roughly 7 to 11 cycles. Each cDNA molecule was tagged by a template-switch adaptor that had 12 random nucleotides. TCRdb redid the calling of the 5' RACE reads with MiXCR, one entry per CDR3 protein. There are roughly 1,800,000 distinct CDR3 sequences in the sample; around 50% occur only once, and about 2.1% lies in the top ten. Germline CDR1 DFQATT, CDR2 SNEGSKA (reference sequence). The CDR3 totals 12 residues. The V gene lost 5 bases and the J gene lost 5 bases, with 12 bases spanning the gap. Sequenced material: blood. The sequence was obtained from a woman in her thirties or forties in good health. The chain employs TRBV20-1 and TRBJ2-5; D unclear. The CDR3 spells CSAGYGLETQYF. The CDR3 coding sequence is TGCAGTGCTGGATACGGGTTGGAGACCCAGTACTTC.